The rows below give T cell receptor beta chains drawn from one sample of a study of cytomegalovirus exposure and HLA in healthy donors. TCRdb keeps only in-frame clones here, not all; method: immunoSEQ multiplex PCR. The profile shows 110,000 to 150,000 clones, around 81% of them singletons. The material sequenced was PBMCs. These TCRs come from a man in his forties in good health and CMV-seropositive. The CDR3 runs from the conserved cysteine through the conserved F or W. A D gene is named only where the DNA matches it firmly. Clone size appears in some rows only: once, few, many, or a class for an expanded clone.

d_gene	v_gene	j_gene	abundance	CDR3nt	CDR3aa
NA	TRBV29-1	TRBJ2-3	NA	TGCAGCGTTGTCCCCTGGGCGGGAACTACGCAGTATTTT	CSVVPWAGTTQYF
TRBD1	TRBV6-5	TRBJ1-1	NA	TGTGCCAGCAGTTACTCAACAGGGGTTAACACTGAAGCTTTCTTT	CASSYSTGVNTEAFF
TRBD1	TRBV5-1	TRBJ2-7	NA	TGCGCCAGCAGCTCATCCGGGACAGGATCCTACGAGCAGTACTTC	CASSSSGTGSYEQYF
NA	TRBV6-1	TRBJ2-5	NA	TGTGCCAGCAGTGAATACGCGGGCGTGCTAGTCCAAGAGACCCAGTACTTC	CASSEYAGVLVQETQYF
NA	TRBV25-1	TRBJ1-6	NA	TGTGCCAGCAGTTTGGGGGGAGATAATTCACCCCTCCACTTT	CASSLGGDNSPLHF
TRBD1	TRBV10-1	TRBJ2-7	NA	TGCGCCAGCAGCCGGGACAGGGCGGGTGGGGAGCAGTACTTC	CASSRDRAGGEQYF
NA	TRBV11-2	TRBJ2-3	NA	TGTGCCAGCAGCTTAGATAGCTTCACAGATACGCAGTATTTT	CASSLDSFTDTQYF
NA	TRBV19	TRBJ2-1	few	TGTGCCAGTAGTATCCGGGGACTCCGCAGCTCCTACAATGAGCAGTTCTTC	CASSIRGLRSSYNEQFF
NA	TRBV5-6	TRBJ1-1	NA	TGTGCCAGCAGCCCGAGGGATCTGAACACTGAAGCTTTCTTT	CASSPRDLNTEAFF
TRBD2	TRBV7-6	TRBJ2-1	NA	TGTGCCAGCAGCTCACTAGCGGGGTTGGTAAATGAGCAGTTCTTC	CASSSLAGLVNEQFF
NA	TRBV4-2	TRBJ2-5	NA	TGTGCCAGCAGCCAAGATCCGGGCAGGGGACAAGAGACCCAGTACTTC	CASSQDPGRGQETQYF
NA	TRBV7-2	TRBJ2-7	few	TGTGCCAGCAGCCCCGCGGGCGGGACCTACGAGCAGTACTTC	CASSPAGGTYEQYF
NA	TRBV10-3	TRBJ1-3	once	TGTGCCATCAGGGGGAGCTCTGGAAACACCATATATTTT	CAIRGSSGNTIYF
TRBD1	TRBV18	TRBJ2-3	NA	TGTGCCAGCTCACGGGACAGCCCTTTCACAGATACGCAGTATTTT	CASSRDSPFTDTQYF
TRBD1	TRBV7-2	TRBJ1-5	once	TGTGCCAGCAGCTTAGCCAGGGGGCAGAATCAGCCCCAGCATTTT	CASSLARGQNQPQHF
NA	TRBV30	TRBJ2-5	NA	TGTGCCTGGAGCACTAGCAGGGAGACCCAGTACTTC	CAWSTSRETQYF
TRBD1	TRBV5-6	TRBJ1-1	NA	TGTGCCAGCAGCTTGCGAGGGGGCATGAACACTGAAGCTTTCTTT	CASSLRGGMNTEAFF
NA	TRBV28	TRBJ1-6	NA	TGTGCCAGCAGTTTTAGGGGTGGAAATTCACCCCTCCACTTT	CASSFRGGNSPLHF
TRBD1	TRBV29-1	TRBJ2-7	NA	TGCAGCGTTGTTACGGGACAGGGAGAGTACGAGCAGTACTTC	CSVVTGQGEYEQYF